The 29 T cell receptor beta chains in this list originate from one sample, sequenced in a study of cytomegalovirus exposure and HLA in healthy donors. It was with 60 Vbeta and 13 Jbeta primers that the PCR ran. The protocol was immunoSEQ multiplex PCR, while the TCRdb copy is restricted to in-frame clones and leaves out a portion. Counted here are 90,000 to 150,000 clones, roughly 63% occurring once; the ten biggest clones make up approximately 11%. Sequencing was done on a sample of PBMCs. These receptors were collected from a middle-aged man in good health and CMV-seropositive.

The rearrangement links TRBV7-9 to TRBJ1-1; D remains unclear. V was pared by 0 bases and J by 1 base, with 3 bases between. Germline V gene sequence: CDR1 SEHNR, CDR2 FQNEAQ (reference sequence). The CDR3 contains 13 residues. DNA for the CDR3: TGTGCCAGCAGCTTAGCCAGGAACACTGAAGCTTTCTTT. Translation: CASSLARNTEAFF.

The chain links TRBV5-4 to TRBJ2-7; TRBD2 might be the D (5 bases). The CDR3 consists of 13 residues. V was shortened by 4 bases and J by 0 bases, with 8 bases between the two germline ends. CDR1 is SGHNT and CDR2 is YYREEE in the germline V gene (reference sequence). CDR3 DNA: TGTGCCAGCAGCGACGGGGACTCCTACGAGCAGTACTTC. Translation: CASSDGDSYEQYF.

This clone was observed a few times. This rearrangement joins TRBV15 to TRBJ1-2; D might be TRBD1 (5 bases). V lost 0 bases to trimming and J lost 5 bases, with 13 bases between them. The germline CDR1 and CDR2 sequences are LNHNV and YYDKDF (reference sequence). The CDR3 is 15 residues long. The DNA of the CDR3 is TGTGCCACCAGCAGAGATTGGAACAGGAGATATGGCTACACCTTC. Encoded protein: CATSRDWNRRYGYTF. The full variable domain, completed using reference TRBV15 and TRBJ1-2, is DAMVIQNPRYQVTQFGKPVTLSCSQTLNHNVMYWYQQKSSQAPKLLFHYYDKDFNNEADTPDNFQSRRPNTSFCFLDIRSPGLGDTAMYLCATSRDWNRRYGYTFGSGTRLTVV.

The V call is TRBV10-3, the J call TRBJ2-2, with D possibly being TRBD1 (7 bases). The germline CDR1 and CDR2 sequences are ENHRY and SYGVKD. V lost 1 base, J lost 2 bases, and 17 bases lay in between. The CDR3 is made up of 18 amino acids. The CDR3 DNA reads TGTGCCATCAGTGAGTTAGTCGGGAGAGGGGGCAACACCGGGGAGCTGTTTTTT. Its protein product is CAISELVGRGGNTGELFF.

The chain recombines TRBV2 with TRBJ2-1; D possibly corresponds to TRBD1 (6 bases). Germline CDR1 reads SNHLY; CDR2 reads FYNNEI. This CDR3 has 13 amino acids. Trimming cost V 8 bases and J 8 bases, with 16 bases left between them. This CDR3 is CASRITQGHEQFF. The CDR3 DNA reads TGTGCCAGCCGTATTACCCAGGGGCATGAGCAGTTCTTC. Looking up the rest from reference TRBV2 and TRBJ2-1 gives the full variable domain: EPEVTQTPSHQVTQMGQEVILRCVPISNHLYFYWYRQILGQKVEFLVSFYNNEISEKSEIFDDQFSVERPDGSNFTLKIRSTKLEDSAMYFCASRITQGHEQFFGPGTRLTVL.

This rearrangement joins TRBV7-2 to TRBJ2-5; TRBD2 is a possible D gene (6 bases). V lost 4 bases to trimming and J lost 2 bases, with 11 bases between them. The germline V gene has CDR1 SGHTA and CDR2 FQGNSA. The CDR3 is made up of 14 amino acids. The CDR3 region is CASSYNRGQETQYF. As DNA, the CDR3 is TGTGCCAGCAGCTATAATCGGGGGCAAGAGACCCAGTACTTC.

The rearrangement uses TRBV4-3 and TRBJ2-7; D gene uncertain. V was cut by 3 bases and J by 2 bases, with 14 bases left in between. Germline CDR1 is LGHNA and CDR2 is YSLEER. This CDR3 has 15 residues. CDR3 sequence (DNA): TGCGCCAGCAGCCAGGCAGTATTAACTACCTACGAGCAGTACTTC. Protein product: CASSQAVLTTYEQYF.

The sample holds a few counts of this clone. The chain has TRBV18 and TRBJ2-7, with TRBD1 identical over 8 bases. Trimming took 3 bases from V and 4 from J; bases not matched to a gene: 8. Germline CDR1 reads KGHSH; CDR2 reads LQKENI. The CDR3 is 15 amino acids. This CDR3 reads CASSPDRVKRYEQYF. CDR3 DNA sequence: TGTGCCAGCTCACCGGACAGGGTAAAAAGGTACGAGCAGTACTTC. Variable domain in full (rest from reference TRBV18 and TRBJ2-7): NAGVMQNPRHLVRRRGQEARLRCSPMKGHSHVYWYRQLPEEGLKFMVYLQKENIIDESGMPKERFSAEFPKEGPSILRIQQVVRGDSAAYFCASSPDRVKRYEQYFGPGTRLTVT.

This rearrangement joins TRBV9 to TRBJ2-7, with TRBD1 identical over 7 bases. Germline CDR1 SGDLS, CDR2 YYNGEE. The CDR3 has 18 amino acids. Unmatched junction bases numbered 18, after V lost 4 bases and J lost 2 bases. The CDR3 DNA sequence: TGTGCCAGCAGCTCAGAGGGACAGCACAACCCCCAAGCCTACGAGCAGTACTTC. It codes for CASSSEGQHNPQAYEQYF. Full variable domain (remainder filled in from reference TRBV9 and TRBJ2-7): DSGVTQTPKHLITATGQRVTLRCSPRSGDLSVYWYQQSLDQGLQFLIQYYNGEERAKGNILERFSAQQFPDLHSELNLSSLELGDSALYFCASSSEGQHNPQAYEQYFGPGTRLTVT.

The DNA of the CDR3 is TGTGCCAGCAGTTGGAGTAACTATGGCTACACCTTC. It yields the protein CASSWSNYGYTF. The V gene is TRBV6-5, the J gene TRBJ1-2; D not certain. CDR1 is MNHEY, CDR2 SVGAGI, per germline. The CDR3 sequence is 12 residues long. The germline V and J ends were trimmed by 4 bases and 1 base, with 4 bases remaining between them.

A remark on this clone: A read error may produce the germline difference seen at one junction end. V usage is TRBV11-2 and J usage is TRBJ2-7; TRBD2 aligns across 8 bases. The germline V gene has CDR1 SGHAT and CDR2 FQNNGV. The CDR3 covers 15 residues. The CDR3: CASSLHSAAGGPGDF. CDR3 sequence (DNA): TGTGCCAGCAGCTTACACTCGGCTGCGGGAGGCCCCGGGGACTTC.

The rearrangement uses TRBV28 and TRBJ2-1, with D hard to call. V lost 4 bases and J 5 bases, leaving 18 bases between the germline ends. The germline V gene has CDR1 MDHEN and CDR2 SYDVKM. The CDR3 runs 16 residues. The DNA for the CDR3 is TGTGCCAGCAGTTCCCCCAGCGCCGCATCCCACAATGAGCAGTTCTTC. It is translated as CASSSPSAASHNEQFF. The full variable domain, completed using reference TRBV28 and TRBJ2-1, is DVKVTQSSRYLVKRTGEKVFLECVQDMDHENMFWYRQDPGLGLRLIYFSYDVKMKEKGDIPEGYSVSREKKERFSLILESASTNQTSMYLCASSSPSAASHNEQFFGPGTRLTVL.

This clone was counted a few times. The rearrangement links TRBV7-9 to TRBJ2-7; TRBD2 matches at 9 bases. V shed 10 bases, J shed 2 bases, and the junction held 9 bases outside the gene matches. The CDR3 totals 14 residues. Germline CDR1 is SEHNR and CDR2 is FQNEAQ (reference sequence). DNA for the CDR3: TGTGCCACCCAAAGCGGGAGGTCCACCTACGAGCAGTACTTC. This gives the protein CATQSGRSTYEQYF.

The chain joins TRBV5-4 to TRBJ2-6, with 11 bases lining up with TRBD1. Germline V gene data show CDR1 as SGHNT and CDR2 as YYREEE (reference sequence). CDR3 length equals 17 residues. Unmatched junction bases numbered 5, after V lost 4 bases and J lost 2 bases. The CDR3, as DNA: TGTGCCAGCAGCCGGGGACAGGGGGTGGCTGGGGCCAACGTCCTGACTTTC. It is translated as CASSRGQGVAGANVLTF.

The chain recombines TRBV5-1 with TRBJ1-2; D gene uncertain. Germline V lookup: CDR1 SGHRS, CDR2 YFSETQ. Trimming stripped 2 bases from V and 6 bases from J, with 11 bases between. The CDR3 is 13 residues long. The CDR3 coding sequence is TGCGCCAGCAGCTTCTACGGTATGGATGGCTACACCTTC. Its translation: CASSFYGMDGYTF.

The chain joins TRBV7-6 to TRBJ2-5, with 7 positions matching TRBD1. Germline V gene sequence: CDR1 SGHVS, CDR2 FNYEAQ. V lost 6 bases to trimming and J lost 10 bases; unmatched junction nucleotides: 11. The CDR3 runs to 13 residues. This CDR3 is CASRPRTGVGQYF. Here the CDR3 DNA reads TGTGCCAGCAGACCCCGTACAGGGGTGGGCCAGTACTTC.

In this sample, this clone turned up a few times. The chain carries TRBV6-5 and TRBJ1-2, with 7 bases identical to TRBD1. Germline V CDR1 and CDR2: MNHEY, SVGAGI. There are 13 residues in the CDR3. The V segment lost 6 bases and the J segment 7 bases; nucleotides outside the gene matches: 8. The DNA for the CDR3 is TGTGCCAGCAGCCCACTCCGACAGGGTGGCTACACCTTC. As protein: CASSPLRQGGYTF.

V and J are TRBV7-3 and TRBJ2-2; D is perhaps TRBD2 (6 bases). CDR1 and CDR2 from the germline V gene are SGHTA and FQGTGA. The CDR3 is 15 residues long. Trimming took off 1 base at V and 0 bases at J, with 6 bases between the two ends. The CDR3 nucleotides are TGTGCCAGCAGCTTAAGCGGGGCGAACACCGGGGAGCTGTTTTTT. Amino acid sequence: CASSLSGANTGELFF.

J is TRBJ2-1 and V is TRBV6-4, with TRBD2 as a possible D gene (6 bases). CDR1 is MRHNA and CDR2 is SNTAGT in the germline V gene. V lost 2 bases and J lost 8, with 7 bases in between. CDR3 length equals 12 residues. CDR3 sequence (DNA): TGTGCCAGCAGTGACGGGGGGTATGAGCAGTTCTTC. This encodes CASSDGGYEQFF.

There are a few counts of this clone. The V call is TRBV14, the J call TRBJ1-6, with D perhaps matching TRBD1 (5 bases). The germline V and J ends were trimmed by 3 bases and 5 bases, with 11 bases remaining between them. The CDR3 contains 15 residues. Germline V gene lookup returns CDR1 SGHDN and CDR2 FVKESK. The CDR3 DNA sequence: TGTGCCAGCAGCCACCGACAGAAACATAATTCACCCCTCCACTTT. Its protein is CASSHRQKHNSPLHF.

In this sample, this clone turned up once. At the DNA level, this CDR3 is encoded by other sequences in the same sample as well. The J gene is TRBJ1-4, the V gene TRBV11-2; perhaps TRBD1 as D (6 bases). The V gene lost 1 base and the J gene lost 4 bases, with 7 bases spanning the gap. The germline CDR1 and CDR2 sequences are SGHAT and FQNNGV. The CDR3 runs to 14 residues. CDR3 region: CASSLGDINEKLFF. The CDR3 bases are TGTGCCAGCAGCTTAGGGGACATTAATGAAAAACTGTTTTTT.

This clone turned up a few times. The chain is built from TRBV5-1 and TRBJ2-1, with 11 bases fitting TRBD2. Germline V gene data show CDR1 as SGHRS and CDR2 as YFSETQ. This CDR3 comprises 14 residues. V trimming: 2 bases; J trimming: 10 bases; junction bases outside the gene matches: 5. Here the CDR3 DNA reads TGCGCCAGCAGCTTAGGGACTAGCGGAAGAGAGCAGTTCTTC. Translating gives CASSLGTSGREQFF.

This clone showed up just once. The chain recombines TRBV2 with TRBJ2-1, with 7 bases identical to TRBD2. With 3 bases clipped from V and 9 bases from J, the junction kept 11 bases outside the gene matches. The CDR3 is 15 residues long. Germline V gives CDR1 SNHLY, CDR2 FYNNEI. The CDR3 bases are TGTGCCAGCAGTGACTGGGGGGGGGTTAAGATTGAGCAGTTCTTC. This sequence encodes CASSDWGGVKIEQFF.

This chain connects TRBV18 to TRBJ1-4; 8 positions agree with TRBD1. The CDR3 covers 12 residues. The junction had 8 bases not matched to a gene; V was cut back by 6 bases and J by 14 bases. The V gene's germline CDR1 is KGHSH and CDR2 LQKENI. The CDR3 reads CASSSQTGVLFF. In nucleotides, the CDR3 is TGTGCCAGCTCTTCACAGACAGGGGTTCTGTTTTTT. The full variable domain, in which reference TRBV18 and TRBJ1-4 provide the parts outside the CDR3, is NAGVMQNPRHLVRRRGQEARLRCSPMKGHSHVYWYRQLPEEGLKFMVYLQKENIIDESGMPKERFSAEFPKEGPSILRIQQVVRGDSAAYFCASSSQTGVLFFGSGTQLSVL.

The genes are TRBV2 and TRBJ1-1, with D maybe TRBD1 (5 bases). V lost 4 bases to trimming and J lost 1 base, with 7 bases between them. The CDR3 covers 13 residues. Germline lookup yields CDR1 SNHLY and CDR2 FYNNEI. The CDR3 region is CASSGQPNTEAFF. The DNA for the CDR3 is TGTGCCAGCAGTGGACAGCCGAACACTGAAGCTTTCTTT. Filled out from reference TRBV2 and TRBJ1-1, the complete variable domain reads EPEVTQTPSHQVTQMGQEVILRCVPISNHLYFYWYRQILGQKVEFLVSFYNNEISEKSEIFDDQFSVERPDGSNFTLKIRSTKLEDSAMYFCASSGQPNTEAFFGQGTRLTVV.

The rearrangement joins TRBV12-5 to TRBJ1-2; D is unclear. Trimming cost V 5 bases and J 8 bases, with 15 bases left between them. This CDR3 is built from 13 residues. CDR1 is LGHNT, CDR2 FRNRAP, per germline. CDR3 loop: CASGTESRLGYTF. In DNA form, the CDR3 reads TGTGCTAGTGGTACCGAAAGTCGGTTGGGCTACACCTTC.

This chain links TRBV6-6 with TRBJ1-1, with D perhaps matching TRBD1 (6 bases). CDR1 and CDR2 from the germline V gene are MNHNY and SVGAGI (reference sequence). Trimming cost V 2 bases and J 5 bases, with 12 bases left between them. This CDR3 region has 14 residues. The CDR3, as DNA: TGTGCCAGCAGTTACGTAACAGGGAAAACTGAAGCTTTCTTT. Translated: CASSYVTGKTEAFF.

The chain joins TRBV28 to TRBJ2-1; D perhaps matches TRBD2 (6 bases). This CDR3 region has 14 residues. Germline V gives CDR1 MDHEN, CDR2 SYDVKM. Trimming removed 7 bases from V and 2 bases from J, with 12 bases in between. The CDR3 nucleotides are TGTGCCAGCACCACCGGGGGAGCCTACAATGAGCAGTTCTTC. It yields the protein CASTTGGAYNEQFF.

The rearrangement uses TRBV28 and TRBJ2-7, with 13 bases that match TRBD2. CDR1 and CDR2 from the germline V gene are MDHEN and SYDVKM. This CDR3 has 16 amino acids. V was clipped by 9 bases and J by 2 bases; unmatched bases: 10. CDR3 loop: CASSPGTSGNTYEQYF. Here the CDR3 DNA reads TGTGCCAGTTCCCCCGGGACTAGCGGGAATACCTACGAGCAGTACTTC.